This is a list of T cell receptor beta chains from one sample in a study of glioma-infiltrating T cells after dendritic cell vaccination. Sequencing used immunoSEQ multiplex PCR; TCRdb keeps in-frame clones, though not all of them. The profile shows about 99,000 clones, 81% of them singletons. The sequenced sample was blood, obtained before dendritic cell vaccination. The receptors stem from a human donor with glioblastoma. The CDR3 runs from the conserved cysteine through the conserved F or W. D genes are given only for firm matches. A clone size is listed for some rows: how often the clone was seen (once, few, many), or a class if it is expanded.

abundance	d_gene	v_gene	len	j_gene	CDR3nt	CDR3aa
few	-	TRBV25-1	13	TRBJ2-5	TGTGCCAGCAGTCAGGCCAGAAAGGAGACCCAGTACTTC	CASSQARKETQYF
-	-	TRBV5-4	14	TRBJ1-2	TGTGCCAGCAGCTTGACGGCAGGTGATTATGGCTACACCTTC	CASSLTAGDYGYTF
medium-sized	-	TRBV7-2	16	TRBJ1-1	TGTGCCAGCAGCTTAAGATTGGGAGTTGGGGACACTGAAGCTTTCTTT	CASSLRLGVGDTEAFF
-	-	TRBV5-8	15	TRBJ2-7	TGTGCCAGCAGCTCTCCGGGATTAAACGGGTACGAGCAGTACTTC	CASSSPGLNGYEQYF
-	TRBD2	TRBV2	15	TRBJ2-2	TGTGCCAGCAAGGGGTTAGCGGGGGCGGGCGGGGAGCTGTTTTTT	CASKGLAGAGGELFF
-	TRBD1	TRBV6-1	13	TRBJ2-5	TGTGCCAGCAGTGACAGGGGGCAAGAGACCCAGTACTTC	CASSDRGQETQYF
-	TRBD1	TRBV4-1	14	TRBJ2-7	TGCGCCAGCACCGGTGCTGGGGGGACAGGCGAGCAGTACTTC	CASTGAGGTGEQYF
few	TRBD2	TRBV2	15	TRBJ2-1	TGTGCCAGCAGTTTGAGCGGGGGGTCCACCGGGGGGCAGTTCTTC	CASSLSGGSTGGQFF
-	TRBD2	TRBV10-3	17	TRBJ2-1	TGTGCCATCAGTGAGGCTAGCGGGGGGGCCCAGCTTGATGAGCAGTTCTTC	CAISEASGGAQLDEQFF
-	-	TRBV11-2	13	TRBJ1-3	TGTGCCAGCAGCCCCTCCCCTGGAAACACCATATATTTT	CASSPSPGNTIYF
-	-	TRBV18	14	TRBJ2-7	TGTGCCAGCTCACCACCGGAGACCGTGGCCGAGCAGTACTTC	CASSPPETVAEQYF
-	-	TRBV7-2	13	TRBJ1-2	TGTGCCAGCAGCTTAGACAGCCACAATGGCTACACCTTC	CASSLDSHNGYTF
-	TRBD2	TRBV27	16	TRBJ2-1	TGTGCCAGCAGTTGGGCTAGCGGGGGGGGGTTCAATGAGCAGTTCTTC	CASSWASGGGFNEQFF
-	-	TRBV27	15	TRBJ2-3	TGTGCCAGCAGTTTAACGAGAGCAAGCACAGATACGCAGTATTTT	CASSLTRASTDTQYF
-	TRBD1	TRBV27	12	TRBJ1-2	TGTGCCAGCAGCAACACAGGGGGTGGCTACACCTTC	CASSNTGGGYTF
-	-	TRBV5-6	12	TRBJ2-2	TGTGCCAGCAGCCGGCGGACAGGGGAGCTGTTTTTT	CASSRRTGELFF
-	-	TRBV30	10	TRBJ2-5	TGTGCCTGGAGTGGGCAGACCCAGTACTTC	CAWSGQTQYF